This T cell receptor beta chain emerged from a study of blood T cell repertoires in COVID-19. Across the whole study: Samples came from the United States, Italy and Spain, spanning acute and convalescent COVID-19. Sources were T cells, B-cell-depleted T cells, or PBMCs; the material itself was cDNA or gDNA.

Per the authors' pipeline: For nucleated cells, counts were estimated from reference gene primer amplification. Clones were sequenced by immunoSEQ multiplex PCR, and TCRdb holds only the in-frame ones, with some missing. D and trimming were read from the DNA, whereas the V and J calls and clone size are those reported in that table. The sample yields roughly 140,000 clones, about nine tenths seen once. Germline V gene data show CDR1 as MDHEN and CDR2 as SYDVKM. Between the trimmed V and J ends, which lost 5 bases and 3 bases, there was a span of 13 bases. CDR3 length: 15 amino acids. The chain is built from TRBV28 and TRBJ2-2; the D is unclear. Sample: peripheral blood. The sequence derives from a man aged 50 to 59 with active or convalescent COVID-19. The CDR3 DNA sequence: TGTGCCAGCAGTCCCAAGATAGTGTACACCGGGGAGCTGTTTTTT. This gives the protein CASSPKIVYTGELFF.